The entry that follows covers one T cell receptor beta chain sequence. The antigen remains unidentified. This specimen comes from a study of cytomegalovirus exposure and HLA in healthy donors. The length of the CDR3 is 15 residues. Germline V lookup: CDR1 SGHTA, CDR2 FQGTGA. Trimming removed 8 bases from V and 1 base from J; junction bases left unmatched: 5. With 60 Vbeta and 13 Jbeta primers, the PCR was carried out. Measured with immunoSEQ multiplex PCR; TCRdb has only the in-frame clones, and not every one. Here the sample spans 200,000 or so clones, roughly 87% being singletons. Whole-study findings and limits: TCR sequences were mostly rare, though some public TCRs occurred in many donors. Within an earlier analysis, most TCR beta V segments proved productive either about 87% or about 30% of the time.

The chain joins TRBV7-3 to TRBJ2-3; 11 nucleotides match TRBD2. Sequences were obtained from PBMCs. This TCR came from a girl under two years old in good health and CMV-seronegative. As DNA, the CDR3 is TGTGCCAGCGGAATGACTAGCGGGGGCACAGATACGCAGTATTTT. It yields the protein CASGMTSGGTDTQYF.